This is a list of T cell receptor beta chains from one sample in a study of sequential checkpoint blockade in melanoma. Some clones are missing from TCRdb's copy, which holds only in-frame ones; the method was immunoSEQ multiplex PCR. The sample has under 10,000 clones, roughly 27% seen once. The sample consisted of tumor tissue (inferred from file names), taken from a patient given nivolumab and ipilimumab in sequence. These receptors were obtained from a human donor with melanoma. Both conserved end residues are part of each CDR3. D genes are given only for firm matches. Clone size is shown for a subset of rows, as once, few, many or a class of expanded clone.

TRBJ2-1,TRBD2,TRBV6-8,few,CASSSAGDNEQFF,TGTGCCAGCAGTTCCGCGGGGGACAATGAGCAGTTCTTC
TRBJ1-2,TRBD1,TRBV9,few,CASSWDSLLEGYTF,TGTGCCAGCAGTTGGGACAGCCTTTTAGAGGGCTACACCTTC
TRBJ2-5,-,TRBV9,few,CASSVGFKSLQETQYF,TGTGCCAGCAGCGTAGGATTCAAGTCCCTACAAGAGACCCAGTACTTC
TRBJ2-2,TRBD2,TRBV9,few,CASSDKRSGGNTGELFF,TGTGCCAGCAGCGACAAACGCAGCGGGGGGAACACCGGGGAGCTGTTTTTT
TRBJ1-2,-,TRBV5-1,-,CASSHREGPGGGYTF,TGCGCCAGCAGCCACAGGGAAGGCCCCGGCGGAGGCTACACCTTC
TRBJ1-5,-,TRBV18,-,CASSPEGNQPQHF,TGTGCCAGCTCACCGGAAGGCAATCAGCCCCAGCATTTT
TRBJ2-7,TRBD1,TRBV30,few,CAWATGTGSYEQYF,TGTGCCTGGGCTACCGGGACAGGGAGTTACGAGCAGTACTTC
TRBJ2-5,TRBD2,TRBV11-3,-,CASSLQGLAYHQETQYF,TGTGCCAGCAGCTTACAGGGACTAGCGTACCACCAAGAGACCCAGTACTTC
TRBJ1-6,TRBD1,TRBV18,once,CASSQGQPNSPLHF,TGTGCCAGCTCACAGGGACAGCCTAATTCACCCCTCCACTTT
TRBJ2-5,TRBD2,TRBV11-3,many,CASSLASGLAGKTQYF,TGTGCCAGCAGCTTGGCGTCGGGTCTAGCGGGAAAGACCCAGTACTTC
TRBJ1-5,-,TRBV6-8,medium-sized,CASRFDSNQPQHF,TGTGCCAGCAGGTTCGATAGCAATCAGCCCCAGCATTTT
TRBJ2-2,TRBD2,TRBV11-3,many,CASSLPSGRLTGELFF,TGTGCCAGCAGCTTACCTAGCGGGAGGCTCACCGGGGAGCTGTTTTTT
TRBJ2-1,-,TRBV6-8,few,CASSYRGSTDNEQFF,TGTGCCAGCAGTTACCGCGGCAGTACCGACAATGAGCAGTTCTTC
TRBJ1-4,-,TRBV19,-,CASTLIPGGGSEKLFF,TGTGCTTCGACACTGATCCCCGGGGGCGGTTCGGAAAAACTGTTTTTT